This TCR beta chain stems from a study of control samples from healthy donors and cancer patients. V was shortened by 4 bases and J by 6 bases, with 13 bases between the two germline ends. CDR3 length equals 13 residues. CDR1 and CDR2 (germline): SGHKS, YYEKEE (reference sequence). Assay used: immunoSEQ multiplex PCR; TCRdb lists only in-frame clones, some missing. This sample carries roughly 200,000 clones, with around 2% going to the ten biggest clones. The sequence came from a woman in her thirties in good health. Sequences were obtained from blood. The chain combines TRBV5-5 with TRBJ1-2; D is perhaps TRBD1 (6 bases). CDR3 in amino acids: CASSGGLTHGYTF. CDR3 DNA: TGTGCCAGCAGCGGGGGCCTTACCCATGGCTACACCTTC.